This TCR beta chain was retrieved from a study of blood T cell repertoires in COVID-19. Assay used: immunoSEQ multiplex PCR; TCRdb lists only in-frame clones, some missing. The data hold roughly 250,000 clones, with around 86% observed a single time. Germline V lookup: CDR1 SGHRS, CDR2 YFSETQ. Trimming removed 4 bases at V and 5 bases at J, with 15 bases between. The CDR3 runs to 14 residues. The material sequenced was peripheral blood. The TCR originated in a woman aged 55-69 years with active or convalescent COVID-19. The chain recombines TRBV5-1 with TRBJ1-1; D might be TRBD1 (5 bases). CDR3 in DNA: TGCGCCAGCAGCCCCCGGTTCAGGGATACTGAAGCTTTCTTT. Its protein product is CASSPRFRDTEAFF. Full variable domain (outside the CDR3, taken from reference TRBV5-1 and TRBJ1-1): KAGVTQTPRYLIKTRGQQVTLSCSPISGHRSVSWYQQTPGQGLQFLFEYFSETQRNKGNFPGRFSGRQFSNSRSEMNVSTLELGDSALYLCASSPRFRDTEAFFGQGTRLTVV.